The clone carrying this TCR beta chain was seen repeatedly, ten times or more. These data are taken from a study of T cells in Graves' hyperthyroidism and ophthalmopathy. TCR beta CDR3 sequences were amplified from RNA transcripts. The study used the HTBI primer set for a first-round RT-PCR of the TCR CDR3. MiXCR, run by TCRdb on the multiplex PCR reads, gives a single entry per CDR3 protein. This table holds about 640,000 distinct CDR3 sequences, less than 25% found once. The V segment lost 0 bases and the J segment 2 bases; nucleotides outside the gene matches: 11. The length of the CDR3 is 20 residues. The germline V gene encodes CDR1 SGHAT and CDR2 FQDESV (reference sequence).

This chain uses TRBV11-1 with TRBJ1-5; the match to TRBD1 covers 12 bases. Sequenced material: blood. This sequence originates from a man aged 25-40 years with Graves' ophthalmopathy. CDR3 bases: TGTGCCAGCAGCTTAGCGCTCCGGGACAGGGGGCTCGAGGGCAATCAGCCCCAGCATTTT. It encodes CASSLALRDRGLEGNQPQHF.